These 14 T cell receptor beta chains were sequenced from one sample in a study of blood T cell repertoires in COVID-19. Data came from immunoSEQ multiplex PCR; TCRdb stores just in-frame clones and leaves some out. The sample holds roughly 230,000 clones, around 91% seen once. Sequencing was done on a sample of peripheral blood. These receptors came from a woman aged 60 to 75 with COVID-19, enrolled during active disease.

In nucleotides, the CDR3 is TGCGCCAGCAGCTCGACAGGGGAGGAATCACCCCTCCACTTT. Its translation is CASSSTGEESPLHF. This chain connects TRBV5-1 to TRBJ1-6; 8 positions match TRBD1. The V and J ends lost 3 bases and 10 bases, in that order; junction bases with no gene match: 6. Germline V gives CDR1 SGHRS, CDR2 YFSETQ. This CDR3 has 14 amino acids.

This chain joins TRBV6-5 and TRBJ1-3; D is ambiguous. The CDR3 length is 14 residues. Trimming removed 2 bases at V and 4 bases at J, with 9 bases between. Germline CDR1 MNHEY, CDR2 SVGAGI. The DNA for the CDR3 is TGTGCCAGCAGTTACAGCAACTTAGGAAACACCATATATTTT. Protein product: CASSYSNLGNTIYF.

The chain links TRBV28 to TRBJ2-5; D call uncertain. Trimming pared 2 bases from V and 5 bases from J, leaving 9 bases between. Germline V gives CDR1 MDHEN, CDR2 SYDVKM. CDR3 length: 13 residues. CDR3 residues: CASSLGTWETQYF. In DNA form, the CDR3 reads TGTGCCAGCAGTTTAGGCACCTGGGAGACCCAGTACTTC.

This clone was picked up one time. This sequence joins TRBV4-1 and TRBJ1-2; 8 nucleotides match TRBD1. After removal of 0 bases from V and 5 bases from J, the junction contained 8 bases not matched to a gene. The CDR3 is 16 amino acids. Germline-derived CDR1 and CDR2 are MGHRA and YSYEKL. CDR3 nucleotide sequence: TGCGCCAGCAGCCAAGATCCAGGACAGGGACTTTATGGCTACACCTTC. Amino acid sequence: CASSQDPGQGLYGYTF.

The V call is TRBV6-4, the J call TRBJ1-4, with D tentatively TRBD1 (6 bases). Germline V gene data show CDR1 as MRHNA and CDR2 as SNTAGT. The CDR3 consists of 16 residues. Deletions cut 11 bases from V and 7 bases from J, with 26 bases between. The CDR3: CAFQASPGDIGEKLFF. For the CDR3, the DNA is TGTGCCTTCCAGGCCAGTCCAGGGGATATAGGTGAAAAACTGTTTTTT.

The chain uses TRBV27 and TRBJ1-2, with 7 bases that match TRBD1. This CDR3 is built from 14 residues. Trimming cost V 5 bases and J 2 bases; bases outside gene matches: 5. Per germline, CDR1 MNHEY and CDR2 SMNVEV (reference sequence). The CDR3 region has the DNA TGTGCCAGCAGTCCGGGACAGACCAACTATGGCTACACCTTC. This sequence encodes CASSPGQTNYGYTF.

V and J are TRBV7-3 and TRBJ2-7, with D unresolved. Per germline, CDR1 SGHTA and CDR2 FQGTGA. The CDR3 runs 13 residues. The V end lost 2 bases, the J end lost 6 bases, and 11 bases lay between the germline ends. The CDR3 reads CASSLGPASEQYF. CDR3 DNA: TGTGCCAGCAGCTTAGGGCCGGCATCCGAGCAGTACTTC.

The chain uses TRBV6-6 and TRBJ1-1; possible D gene TRBD1, 6 bases. The CDR3 has 15 residues. V was pared by 2 bases and J by 5 bases, with 15 bases between. From germline, CDR1 is MNHNY and CDR2 SVGAGI (reference sequence). The CDR3 DNA reads as TGTGCCAGCAGTTACGGGGGCCGGGGTGGTACTGAAGCTTTCTTT. Encoded protein: CASSYGGRGGTEAFF.

CDR3 DNA: TGTGCCAGCAGCCAGGCGGGGGGCACCGGGGAGCTGTTTTTT. Encoded protein: CASSQAGGTGELFF. This chain connects TRBV14 to TRBJ2-2; TRBD2 matches at 8 bases. The CDR3 has 14 residues. Germline CDR1 is SGHDN and CDR2 is FVKESK. The junction had 1 base not matched to a gene; V was cut back by 3 bases and J by 4 bases.

The chain links TRBV10-3 to TRBJ1-3; no clear D. The V end lost 10 bases, the J end lost 1 base, and 11 bases lay between the germline ends. Germline loops: CDR1 ENHRY, CDR2 SYGVKD. The CDR3 length is 13 residues. The CDR3 coding sequence is TGTGCCACCTTCGGGGAATCTGGAAACACCATATATTTT. Translating gives CATFGESGNTIYF.

For the CDR3, the DNA is TGTGCCATCAGTGGGGCCCGGCAGGGAGAGACCCAGTACTTC. It yields the protein CAISGARQGETQYF. The chain carries TRBV10-3 and TRBJ2-5, with D tentatively TRBD1 (5 bases). CDR3 length: 14 residues. Per the germline V gene, CDR1 is ENHRY and CDR2 is SYGVKD. Trimming stripped 4 bases from V and 4 bases from J, with 13 bases between.

This chain connects TRBV2 to TRBJ1-1; D perhaps matches TRBD1 (5 bases). Per the germline V gene, CDR1 is SNHLY and CDR2 is FYNNEI. V was pared by 10 bases and J by 0 bases, with 12 bases between. CDR3 size: 13 residues. The CDR3 is CAKKQVMNTEAFF. As DNA, the CDR3 is TGTGCCAAAAAACAGGTCATGAACACTGAAGCTTTCTTT. The full variable domain, completed using reference TRBV2 and TRBJ1-1, is EPEVTQTPSHQVTQMGQEVILRCVPISNHLYFYWYRQILGQKVEFLVSFYNNEISEKSEIFDDQFSVERPDGSNFTLKIRSTKLEDSAMYFCAKKQVMNTEAFFGQGTRLTVV.

The V and J genes are TRBV28 and TRBJ1-4, with 7 bases lining up with TRBD1. The ends lost 4 bases at V and 5 bases at J; junction bases unmatched: 7. This CDR3 is built from 15 residues. Germline V gene data show CDR1 as MDHEN and CDR2 as SYDVKM. The CDR3 spells CASSSPGQLNEKLFF. The CDR3 coding sequence is TGTGCCAGCAGTTCACCGGGACAGCTCAATGAAAAACTGTTTTTT.

The V call is TRBV11-3, the J call TRBJ2-1, with TRBD1 matching over 7 bases. Germline loops: CDR1 SGHNT, CDR2 YENEEA. The CDR3 is 16 residues long. Germline trimming cut 5 bases from V and 3 bases from J; bases unmatched to any gene: 10. CDR3 DNA: TGTGCCAGCAGCCAGGTTGGGGCAGGGGGCTACAATGAGCAGTTCTTC. Encoded protein: CASSQVGAGGYNEQFF.